Following are 20 T cell receptor beta chains from one sample sequenced in a study of blood T cell repertoires in COVID-19. Sequencing was performed with immunoSEQ multiplex PCR; in TCRdb, only in-frame clones are kept and a portion is missing. The table includes fewer than 95,000 clones, about three quarters detected once. The sample consisted of peripheral blood. Receptor source: an elderly woman with acute or convalescent COVID-19.

This clone was observed a handful of times. This chain connects TRBV6-6 to TRBJ1-1; 8 nucleotides agree with TRBD1. Germline-derived CDR1 and CDR2 are MNHNY and SVGAGI (reference sequence). V was clipped by 2 bases and J by 1 base; unmatched bases: 3. The CDR3 has 15 residues. The CDR3 DNA is TGTGCCAGCAGTTACCGGACAGGGTGGAACACTGAAGCTTTCTTT. The encoded protein is CASSYRTGWNTEAFF.

This sequence joins TRBV4-3 and TRBJ1-4; 7 bases are shared with TRBD1. There are 14 residues in the CDR3. Germline lookup yields CDR1 LGHNA and CDR2 YSLEER. V lost 5 bases, J lost 6 bases, and 6 bases stayed unmatched. This CDR3 reads CASSIQGGDEKLFF. The CDR3 region has the DNA TGCGCCAGCAGCATCCAGGGGGGTGATGAAAAACTGTTTTTT.

The chain combines TRBV9 with TRBJ1-3, with D hard to call. CDR3 size: 13 residues. Trimming stripped 3 bases from V and 0 bases from J, with 4 bases between. Germline CDR1 is SGDLS and CDR2 is YYNGEE. The CDR3 is CASSAFSGNTIYF. The CDR3 DNA is TGTGCCAGCAGCGCTTTCTCTGGAAACACCATATATTTT. Filled out from reference TRBV9 and TRBJ1-3, the complete variable domain reads DSGVTQTPKHLITATGQRVTLRCSPRSGDLSVYWYQQSLDQGLQFLIQYYNGEERAKGNILERFSAQQFPDLHSELNLSSLELGDSALYFCASSAFSGNTIYFGEGSWLTVV.

The V gene is TRBV5-1, the J gene TRBJ2-3, with D hard to call. Deletions cut 4 bases from V and 2 bases from J, with 17 bases between. CDR3 length: 16 amino acids. Germline V gene lookup returns CDR1 SGHRS and CDR2 YFSETQ. The CDR3, as DNA: TGCGCCAGCAGCCTCGTAAGTGGTGCTAACACAGATACGCAGTATTTT. Protein: CASSLVSGANTDTQYF. The full variable domain, its missing parts supplied by reference TRBV5-1 and TRBJ2-3, is KAGVTQTPRYLIKTRGQQVTLSCSPISGHRSVSWYQQTPGQGLQFLFEYFSETQRNKGNFPGRFSGRQFSNSRSEMNVSTLELGDSALYLCASSLVSGANTDTQYFGPGTRLTVL.

The chain carries TRBV14 and TRBJ1-2; 8 bases are a match to TRBD1. The junction had 5 bases not matched to a gene; V was cut back by 4 bases and J by 4 bases. The CDR3 runs 14 residues. CDR1 is SGHDN and CDR2 is FVKESK in the germline V gene. CDR3 in amino acids: CASSRGTGIYGYTF. CDR3 coding DNA: TGTGCCAGCAGCCGCGGGACAGGCATCTATGGCTACACCTTC.

The chain carries TRBV6-5 and TRBJ1-1; 10 bases match TRBD1. V lost 8 bases and J lost 1; bases outside the gene matches: 7. The germline CDR1 and CDR2 sequences are MNHEY and SVGAGI. This CDR3 is built from 15 residues. This CDR3 is CASRDRGMGNTEAFF. The CDR3 DNA sequence: TGTGCCAGCCGGGACAGGGGAATGGGGAACACTGAAGCTTTCTTT.

Worth noting for this clone: This same CDR3 is encoded by further DNA sequences in the sample. The CDR3 DNA sequence: TGTGCCAGCAGCTTGGACAGGGGAGGGTATGGCTACACCTTC. Protein product: CASSLDRGGYGYTF. V is TRBV7-2 and J is TRBJ1-2; 9 bases line up with TRBD1. Trimming removed 3 bases from V and 5 bases from J; junction bases left unmatched: 4. Germline V gives CDR1 SGHTA, CDR2 FQGNSA. The CDR3 is 14 amino acids.

The V and J genes are TRBV7-9 and TRBJ1-4, with D hard to call. With 6 bases removed from V and 3 bases from J, the gap between germline ends came to 11 bases. CDR3 length: 14 residues. Germline V lookup: CDR1 SEHNR, CDR2 FQNEAQ (reference sequence). The chain's CDR3 is CASSYGPPNEKLFF. CDR3 coding DNA: TGTGCCAGCAGTTATGGGCCGCCTAATGAAAAACTGTTTTTT.

The chain couples TRBV28 to TRBJ2-3, with TRBD2 matching over 11 bases. The V segment lost 5 bases and the J segment 4 bases; nucleotides outside the gene matches: 8. CDR1 and CDR2 from the germline V gene are MDHEN and SYDVKM. The CDR3 sequence is 16 residues long. Here the CDR3 reads CASSPQTSGVSDTQYF. As DNA, the CDR3 is TGTGCCAGCAGTCCACAGACTAGCGGGGTGTCAGATACGCAGTATTTT.

The rearrangement joins TRBV19 to TRBJ2-5, with 15 bases fitting TRBD2. Germline V CDR1 and CDR2: LNHDA, SQIVND (reference sequence). This CDR3 is 17 amino acids long. The V segment lost 4 bases and the J segment 3 bases; nucleotides outside the gene matches: 6. In DNA, the CDR3 is TGTGCCAGTAGTACCCCAAGGACTAGCGGGGGGGAAGAGACCCAGTACTTC. Amino acid sequence: CASSTPRTSGGEETQYF.

This clone was observed a few times. J is TRBJ1-4 and V is TRBV2; the D gene is possibly TRBD1 (6 bases). The V end was cut by 7 bases, the J end by 4 bases, with 13 bases between. This CDR3 contains 14 residues. Germline-derived CDR1 and CDR2 are SNHLY and FYNNEI. CDR3 region: CASNAGTFNEKLFF. CDR3 sequence (DNA): TGTGCCAGCAATGCCGGGACATTTAATGAAAAACTGTTTTTT.

V is TRBV6-2 or TRBV6-3 and J is TRBJ1-2; TRBD1 might be the D (5 bases). The germline CDR1 and CDR2 sequences are MNHEY and SVGEGT. V lost 5 bases, J lost 4 bases, and 11 bases lay in between. The CDR3 has 13 amino acids. The CDR3, as DNA: TGTGCCAGCAGTCGCGCAGGGCCCTATGGCTACACCTTC. It encodes CASSRAGPYGYTF.

The V gene is TRBV7-9, the J gene TRBJ1-1; perhaps TRBD1 as D (6 bases). The V gene's germline CDR1 is SEHNR and CDR2 FQNEAQ (reference sequence). CDR3 length: 13 amino acids. V lost 5 bases, J lost 4 bases, and 11 bases lay in between. This chain's CDR3 is CASSPRGGTEAFF. The CDR3 DNA reads as TGTGCCAGCAGCCCTAGGGGGGGCACTGAAGCTTTCTTT. Looking up the rest from reference TRBV7-9 and TRBJ1-1 gives the full variable domain: DTGVSQNPRHKITKRGQNVTFRCDPISEHNRLYWYRQTLGQGPEFLTYFQNEAQLEKSRLLSDRFSAERPKGSFSTLEIQRTEQGDSAMYLCASSPRGGTEAFFGQGTRLTVV.

This clone came up a few times. This sequence joins TRBV14 and TRBJ1-3; the D gene is possibly TRBD1 (5 bases). V dropped 3 bases and J dropped 0 bases, with 12 bases sitting between them. Germline V lookup: CDR1 SGHDN, CDR2 FVKESK. The CDR3 contains 16 residues. The CDR3 DNA sequence: TGTGCCAGCAGCCACCCTGACAGAGCCTCTGGAAACACCATATATTTT. Translated, it gives CASSHPDRASGNTIYF.

The chain couples TRBV9 to TRBJ2-3; a possible D gene is TRBD1 (5 bases). CDR1 and CDR2 (germline): SGDLS, YYNGEE. Trimming took 0 bases from V and 2 from J, leaving 10 bases between them. The CDR3 is 15 amino acids. DNA for the CDR3: TGTGCCAGCAGCGTAGCACGCAGGGCCACAGATACGCAGTATTTT. Translation gives CASSVARRATDTQYF.

The chain employs TRBV4-3 and TRBJ1-2, with D unresolved. Per germline, CDR1 LGHNA and CDR2 YSLEER. This CDR3 has 15 amino acids. V was shortened by 0 bases and J by 0 bases, with 8 bases between the two germline ends. CDR3 DNA: TGCGCCAGCAGCCAAGATTTCGACTCTAACTATGGCTACACCTTC. Amino acids: CASSQDFDSNYGYTF.

CDR3 amino acids: CASKGRQLLYGYTF. CDR3 sequence (DNA): TGTGCCAGTAAGGGTCGACAGCTACTCTATGGCTACACCTTC. The V call is TRBV19, the J call TRBJ1-2; D is possibly TRBD1 (5 bases). The V end was cut by 7 bases, the J end by 4 bases, with 16 bases between. Germline V CDR1 and CDR2: LNHDA, SQIVND (reference sequence). CDR3 size: 14 residues.

This clone was observed many times. This chain uses TRBV9 with TRBJ2-1, with TRBD1 matching 9 bases. Trimming removed 3 bases from V and 6 bases from J; junction bases left unmatched: 1. The CDR3 has 13 amino acids. Germline lookup yields CDR1 SGDLS and CDR2 YYNGEE. CDR3 nucleotides: TGTGCCAGCAGCGGGACAGGGGTCAATGAGCAGTTCTTC. This gives the protein CASSGTGVNEQFF.

This chain joins TRBV4-2 and TRBJ1-4, with TRBD1 matching 7 bases. Germline lookup yields CDR1 LGHNA and CDR2 YNFKEQ. V lost 1 base and J lost 6; bases outside the gene matches: 5. The CDR3 runs 15 residues. In DNA, the CDR3 is TGTGCCAGCAGCCAAGCAGGGACAGTGGATGAAAAACTGTTTTTT. Translation: CASSQAGTVDEKLFF.

The chain carries TRBV2 and TRBJ2-7; 7 bases align to TRBD2. From germline, CDR1 is SNHLY and CDR2 FYNNEI. V lost 2 bases, J lost 8 bases, and 12 bases stayed unmatched. The CDR3 covers 15 residues. The CDR3 coding sequence is TGTGCCAGCAGTGAAACGGGGTCGGCGGGGGTGAAGCAGTACTTC. This codes for CASSETGSAGVKQYF.